In its sample, the clone carrying this TCR beta chain was seen many times. No antigen is known for it. CDR1 and CDR2 (germline): SGDLS, YYNGEE. The CDR3 has 14 amino acids. V lost 3 bases, J lost 1 base, and 10 bases lay in between. CD8+CD4-CCR7+CD45RA+ cells were sorted as naive CD8 T cells. The record originates from a study of molecular identifiers for immune sequencing clone quantification. Findings and caveats of the study: Roughly 950,000 naive cells reportedly did not prevent detection of spiked Jurkat TCR RNA from one cell.

One entry per CDR3 protein, called by TCRdb with MiXCR from the PCR reads. The sample carries about 630,000 distinct CDR3 sequences, 25% recorded once. The TCR originated in a human donor in good health. Some libraries in this study had Jurkat cell RNA spiked in. The chain carries TRBV9 and TRBJ1-1, with D possibly being TRBD1 (5 bases). Sequencing was performed on naive CD8+ T cells from blood, with Jurkat cell RNA spiked in. The subset here: FACS-sorted CD8+CD4-CCR7+CD45RA+ naive T cells. CDR3 nucleotide sequence: TGTGCCAGCAGCGGGGGCTTCGAGAACACTGAAGCTTTCTTT. As protein: CASSGGFENTEAFF.